One sample yielded the 22 T cell receptor beta chains listed below, sequenced in a study of shared clonotypes between healthy human individuals (dated by TCRdb to 2018 to 2020). The method was the immunoSEQ multiplex PCR assay. TCRdb's version of the immuneACCESS table is confined to in-frame rearrangements and falls short of the full clone set. An unresolved V gene accounts for under half of the shortfall where checked; the remainder is of unknown origin. This sample has 200,000 to 250,000 clones in its table, and approximately 70% of those were observed once. The ten largest clones take up around 10% of the sample. The specimen sequenced was memory CD4+ T cells sorted from blood. Explained via the paper, the cell subset or site label denotes: CD45RA-negative fraction. Source of these receptors: a man aged 30 to 45 in good health.

The genes are TRBV11-2 and TRBJ2-5; the match to TRBD1 covers 7 bases. This CDR3 is built from 14 residues. Looked up from germline, CDR1 is SGHAT and CDR2 is FQNNGV. V lost 5 bases and J lost 7; bases outside the gene matches: 10. CDR3 nucleotide sequence: TGTGCCAGCAGCCTAGGGACAGTAGGAGGGACCCAGTACTTC. It codes for CASSLGTVGGTQYF.

The V call is TRBV30, the J call TRBJ2-3; 7 bases map to TRBD1. The CDR3 consists of 16 residues. Germline V gene data show CDR1 as GTSNPN and CDR2 as SVGIG (reference sequence). V trimming: 5 bases; J trimming: 6 bases; junction bases outside the gene matches: 17. The CDR3 coding sequence is TGTGCCTGGGACTATCCATACGACAGGGAAAGGGATACGCAGTATTTT. Protein sequence: CAWDYPYDRERDTQYF. Filled out from reference TRBV30 and TRBJ2-3, the complete variable domain reads SQTIHQWPATLVQPVGSPLSLECTVEGTSNPNLYWYRQAAGRGLQLLFYSVGIGQISSEVPQNLSASRPQDRQFILSSKKLLLSDSGFYLCAWDYPYDRERDTQYFGPGTRLTVL.

The V and J genes are TRBV7-9 and TRBJ2-4, with TRBD2 as a possible D gene (5 bases). The CDR3 spans 14 residues. Trimming shortened V by 5 bases and J by 4 bases, and 12 bases separated the two germline ends. Germline CDR1 is SEHNR and CDR2 is FQNEAQ (reference sequence). The CDR3: CASSPGRTKNIQYF. CDR3 sequence (DNA): TGTGCCAGCAGCCCCGGCAGGACTAAAAACATTCAGTACTTC.

The rearrangement joins TRBV5-6 to TRBJ2-1, with D uncertain. The CDR3 covers 15 residues. Germline assignment: CDR1 SGHDT and CDR2 YYEEEE. With 0 bases removed from V and 6 bases from J, the gap between germline ends came to 13 bases. The CDR3 loop reads CASSLGVGLGNEQFF. CDR3 coding DNA: TGTGCCAGCAGCTTGGGGGTAGGGCTGGGCAATGAGCAGTTCTTC.

This chain connects TRBV2 to TRBJ2-1, with TRBD2 identical over 8 bases. The germline CDR1 and CDR2 sequences are SNHLY and FYNNEI. V dropped 0 bases and J dropped 5; count of bases not matched to a gene: 9. This CDR3 is built from 17 residues. CDR3 loop: CASSEALLGTRDNEQFF. CDR3 nucleotide sequence: TGTGCCAGCAGTGAAGCGCTTCTTGGGACTAGAGACAATGAGCAGTTCTTC. The whole variable domain, remainder taken from reference TRBV2 and TRBJ2-1, is EPEVTQTPSHQVTQMGQEVILRCVPISNHLYFYWYRQILGQKVEFLVSFYNNEISEKSEIFDDQFSVERPDGSNFTLKIRSTKLEDSAMYFCASSEALLGTRDNEQFFGPGTRLTVL.

The gene calls are TRBV25-1 and TRBJ1-3; 12 bases fit TRBD1. The CDR3 totals 15 residues. V shed 6 bases, J shed 2 bases, and the junction held 2 bases outside the gene matches. CDR1 and CDR2 (germline): MGHDK, SYGVNS. The CDR3 sequence: CASSRDRGPGNTIYF. CDR3 DNA sequence: TGTGCCAGCAGCCGGGACAGGGGGCCTGGAAACACCATATATTTT.

The V gene is TRBV5-1, the J gene TRBJ2-5; D may match TRBD1 or TRBD2 (6 bases each). The CDR3 consists of 13 residues. Per the germline V gene, CDR1 is SGHRS and CDR2 is YFSETQ. Trimming left V 6 bases short and J 2 bases short, with 11 bases between. CDR3 bases: TGCGCCAGCACCGGGGGCAGGCAAGAGACCCAGTACTTC. Its translation is CASTGGRQETQYF.

The rearrangement joins TRBV5-6 to TRBJ1-1, with D hard to call. This CDR3 is built from 12 residues. The germline CDR1 and CDR2 sequences are SGHDT and YYEEEE. The ends were cut back, 0 bases at V and 8 bases at J, with 8 bases in the middle. CDR3 protein: CASSLEGAEAFF. As DNA, the CDR3 is TGTGCCAGCAGCTTGGAAGGTGCAGAAGCTTTCTTT.

The genes are TRBV4-3 and TRBJ2-7; 7 nucleotides line up with TRBD1. CDR1 LGHNA and CDR2 YSLEER come from the germline V gene. The junction had 2 bases not matched to a gene; V was cut back by 0 bases and J by 3 bases. The CDR3 length is 14 residues. This chain's CDR3 is CASSQEQGRYEQYF. CDR3 sequence (DNA): TGCGCCAGCAGCCAAGAACAGGGGCGCTACGAGCAGTACTTC.

The V call is TRBV7-9, the J call TRBJ2-7; D is uncertain. This CDR3 region has 13 residues. The V gene lost 3 bases and the J gene lost 6 bases, with 12 bases spanning the gap. Germline V gene sequence: CDR1 SEHNR, CDR2 FQNEAQ (reference sequence). CDR3 in amino acids: CASSLGPVLEQYF. The CDR3 DNA follows: TGTGCCAGCAGCTTGGGTCCAGTACTCGAGCAGTACTTC. Variable domain in full (rest from reference TRBV7-9 and TRBJ2-7): DTGVSQNPRHKITKRGQNVTFRCDPISEHNRLYWYRQTLGQGPEFLTYFQNEAQLEKSRLLSDRFSAERPKGSFSTLEIQRTEQGDSAMYLCASSLGPVLEQYFGPGTRLTVT.

The rearrangement links TRBV6-1 to TRBJ2-3; D unresolved. The length of the CDR3 is 12 residues. The germline V and J ends were trimmed by 3 bases and 5 bases, with 6 bases remaining between them. Germline V lookup: CDR1 MNHNS, CDR2 SASEGT. The CDR3 DNA is TGTGCCAGCAGTGATTCCTTAGATACGCAGTATTTT. Its protein product is CASSDSLDTQYF.

The chain uses TRBV11-3 and TRBJ2-1; D remains unclear. The germline V gene has CDR1 SGHNT and CDR2 YENEEA. The V and J ends lost 1 base and 2 bases respectively, with 9 bases between them. The CDR3 is 15 amino acids. CDR3 DNA: TGTGCCAGCAGCTTAGGGACCCTTCCCTACAATGAGCAGTTCTTC. Protein: CASSLGTLPYNEQFF. The full variable domain, rest sourced from reference TRBV11-3 and TRBJ2-1, is EAGVVQSPRYKIIEKKQPVAFWCNPISGHNTLYWYLQNLGQGPELLIRYENEEAVDDSQLPKDRFSAERLKGVDSTLKIQPAELGDSAVYLCASSLGTLPYNEQFFGPGTRLTVL.

This clone has more than one count but fewer than ten. The chain has TRBV6-6 and TRBJ2-4; TRBD2 agrees at 8 bases. The germline CDR1 and CDR2 sequences are MNHNY and SVGAGI (reference sequence). This CDR3 has 12 residues. After removal of 7 bases from V and 15 bases from J, the junction contained 11 bases not matched to a gene. The CDR3 bases are TGTGCCAGCAAGGCGACTAGCGTGGTATTGTACTTC. It translates to CASKATSVVLYF.

This clone was seen a few times. The chain recombines TRBV25-1 with TRBJ1-2; D is undetermined. V gave up 5 bases and J gave up 4 bases, with 11 bases separating them. The CDR3 covers 13 residues. Per germline, CDR1 MGHDK and CDR2 SYGVNS. CDR3 residues: CASSLTAGYGYTF. CDR3 coding DNA: TGTGCCAGCAGTTTAACCGCAGGCTATGGCTACACCTTC.

This chain connects TRBV4-3 to TRBJ2-7; D is undetermined. Trimming stripped 5 bases from V and 0 bases from J, with 14 bases between. The CDR3 runs 15 residues. Germline values: CDR1 LGHNA, CDR2 YSLEER. The CDR3 is CASSKYGPSSYEQYF. CDR3 bases: TGCGCCAGCAGCAAATACGGACCAAGCTCCTACGAGCAGTACTTC.

The chain carries TRBV2 and TRBJ1-5; D is perhaps TRBD1 (5 bases). Trimming removed 3 bases at V and 1 base at J, with 10 bases between. This CDR3 is built from 15 residues. Germline V gene data show CDR1 as SNHLY and CDR2 as FYNNEI. CDR3 DNA sequence: TGTGCCAGCAGTGAGAGGGGACGCAGCAATCAGCCCCAGCATTTT. Protein product: CASSERGRSNQPQHF.

The rearrangement joins TRBV9 to TRBJ2-1; unclear D gene. The CDR3 has 13 amino acids. Trimming took 4 bases from V and 0 from J, leaving 5 bases between them. In germline, CDR1 is SGDLS, CDR2 YYNGEE. The CDR3 sequence is CASSRTSYNEQFF. In DNA, the CDR3 is TGTGCCAGCAGCAGAACCTCCTACAATGAGCAGTTCTTC.

J is TRBJ1-2 and V is TRBV28; a weak D match, TRBD1 (6 bases). V shed 8 bases and J shed 7 bases, with 11 bases lying between them. Per the germline V gene, CDR1 is MDHEN and CDR2 is SYDVKM. The CDR3 spans 11 residues. The chain's CDR3 is CASQGNVGYTF. The CDR3 DNA follows: TGTGCCAGCCAGGGGAACGTTGGCTACACCTTC.

The chain carries TRBV10-3 and TRBJ2-1, with a possible D match to TRBD1 (6 bases). CDR1 and CDR2 (germline): ENHRY, SYGVKD. V gave up 3 bases and J gave up 1 base, with 31 bases separating them. This CDR3 comprises 22 residues. The DNA of the CDR3 is TGTGCCATCAGTGACCCGACACTACAGACAGGATCAGGGGCTCGGTCCTACAATGAGCAGTTCTTC. It translates to CAISDPTLQTGSGARSYNEQFF.

The J gene is TRBJ2-1, the V gene TRBV7-2; D could derive from TRBD1 or TRBD2 (5 bases each). Per the germline V gene, CDR1 is SGHTA and CDR2 is FQGNSA. The CDR3 is 14 residues long. Trimming left V 6 bases short and J 3 bases short, with 12 bases between. The CDR3 here is CASSIGDRYNEQFF. In DNA, the CDR3 is TGTGCCAGCAGTATTGGGGACCGCTACAATGAGCAGTTCTTC.

The chain uses TRBV18 and TRBJ2-2; D is possibly TRBD1 (5 bases). The CDR3 is 15 residues long. V was pared by 5 bases and J by 3 bases, with 13 bases between. Per the germline V gene, CDR1 is KGHSH and CDR2 is LQKENI. The CDR3 is CASSSIATDTGELFF. The CDR3 coding sequence is TGTGCCAGCTCATCCATCGCGACAGACACCGGGGAGCTGTTTTTT.

This chain joins TRBV5-1 and TRBJ2-1; 14 bases line up with TRBD2. The germline gives CDR1 SGHRS, CDR2 YFSETQ. The trim removed 5 bases at V and 1 base at J, leaving 8 bases unmatched. CDR3 length: 18 residues. The CDR3 bases are TGCGCCAGCAGACCGGGACTAGCGGGAGATGGGTCCTACAATGAGCAGTTCTTC. Protein product: CASRPGLAGDGSYNEQFF.